Listed below are T cell receptor beta chains from one sample, sequenced in a study of OX40 agonist ivuxolimab in advanced cancers. Produced via immunoSEQ multiplex PCR; TCRdb's table is partial and in-frame only. This table has tens of thousands of clones, 75% to 90% appearing once. The sequencing used CD4+ or CD8+ T cells sorted from blood, collected in a trial of the OX40 agonist ivuxolimab. The receptors originated from an adult with an advanced solid tumor such as melanoma, head and neck, liver or kidney cancer. Both conserved end residues are part of each CDR3. The D gene is left open where the match is weak. Not all rows give a size; the values are once, few, many and, for expanded clones, a class.

NA,TRBD2,TRBV28,TRBJ2-1,TGTGCCAGCAGTTCATCTAGCGGGGGGTTCAGCCCCTACAATGAGCAGTTCTTC,CASSSSSGGFSPYNEQFF
NA,NA,TRBV9,TRBJ2-2,TGTGCCAGCAGCGCCTCTGACCTCGGGGAGCTGTTTTTT,CASSASDLGELFF
NA,NA,TRBV14,TRBJ2-1,TGTGCCAGCAGCCAAGAGGCAGCTTACAATGAGCAGTTCTTC,CASSQEAAYNEQFF
NA,NA,TRBV28,TRBJ1-6,TGTGCCAGCACCTTGGGAGGGCAGATGGAATCACCCCTCCACTTT,CASTLGGQMESPLHF
NA,NA,TRBV7-2,TRBJ2-1,TGTGCCAGCAGCTTAGCCGGGGGCCGGGCGGGTGAGCAGTTCTTC,CASSLAGGRAGEQFF
NA,NA,TRBV6-1,TRBJ1-2,TGTGCCAGCAGTGAGTTTTCTGACTATAACTATGGCTACACCTTC,CASSEFSDYNYGYTF
NA,TRBD1,TRBV28,TRBJ1-2,TGTGCCAGCAGTGACCTGACAGGACAGGCCTATGGCTACACCTTC,CASSDLTGQAYGYTF
NA,TRBD1,TRBV7-8,TRBJ2-6,TGTGCCAGCAGCCCCCCCCAGACAGGGTCCCCGACTGGGGCCAACGTCCTGACTTTC,CASSPPQTGSPTGANVLTF
NA,NA,TRBV28,TRBJ1-2,TGTGCCAGCGGGAGGCGAGGCTACACCTTC,CASGRRGYTF
NA,TRBD2,TRBV19,TRBJ2-1,TGTGCCAGCGAAGCTAGCGGCTCCTACAATGAGCAGTTCTTC,CASEASGSYNEQFF
once,TRBD2,TRBV29-1,TRBJ2-7,TGCAGCGTTCAGGGGACTAGCGGGACCTACGAGCAGTACTTC,CSVQGTSGTYEQYF
NA,NA,TRBV6-5,TRBJ1-2,TGTGCCAGCAGTTATGGGGGAGCGGGGGGCTACACCTTC,CASSYGGAGGYTF
NA,TRBD1,TRBV19,TRBJ1-4,TGTGCCAGTAGGCTGGGGACAGGCCGGGAAAAACTGTTTTTT,CASRLGTGREKLFF
NA,NA,TRBV5-1,TRBJ1-2,TGTGCCAGCAGCTTAGATGCCAGTTACTATGGCTACACCTTC,CASSLDASYYGYTF
NA,NA,TRBV5-6,TRBJ1-6,TGTGCCAGCAGCTTCGGGGGGGCTGATAATTCACCCCTCCACTTT,CASSFGGADNSPLHF
NA,NA,TRBV18,TRBJ2-3,TGTGCCAGCTCACCCTTCGGCGTAACAGGCCCGATAGGACGCACAGATACGCAGTATTTT,CASSPFGVTGPIGRTDTQYF
NA,NA,TRBV21-1,TRBJ2-7,TGTGCCAGCAGCGGCTGGGTCCAGGGCTACGAGCAGTACTTC,CASSGWVQGYEQYF
NA,NA,TRBV4-1,TRBJ1-6,TGCGCCAGCAGCACACGGTCAGCGAATTCACCCCTCCACTTT,CASSTRSANSPLHF
NA,NA,TRBV19,TRBJ1-1,TGTGCCAGTAGTATTGCCACTGAAGCTTTCTTT,CASSIATEAFF
NA,TRBD1,TRBV30,TRBJ2-5,TGTGCCTGGAGTGGACAGGGGGCGTACCAAGAGACCCAGTACTTC,CAWSGQGAYQETQYF
NA,TRBD1,TRBV11-1,TRBJ2-5,TGTGCCAGCAGCTTAGGGGGACAGCTCCAAGAGACCCAGTACTTC,CASSLGGQLQETQYF
few,NA,TRBV18,TRBJ2-4,TGTGCCAGCTCCCCAGGGGAAAACATTCAGTACTTC,CASSPGENIQYF
once,TRBD2,TRBV9,TRBJ2-3,TGTGCCAGCAGCGGAGGACTAGCGGGCACAGATACGCAGTATTTT,CASSGGLAGTDTQYF
NA,NA,TRBV11-2,TRBJ2-5,TGTGCCAGCAGCTTACGGGGATCTGGGGTCGGCGAGACCCAGTACTTC,CASSLRGSGVGETQYF
few,NA,TRBV11-3,TRBJ2-7,TGTGCCAGCAGCTTAAATAGTGGGAGCGATTACGAGCAGTACTTC,CASSLNSGSDYEQYF
NA,NA,TRBV4-1,TRBJ2-2,TGCGCCAGCAGCCAAGGGAACCGGGCCAACACCGGGGAGCTGTTTTTT,CASSQGNRANTGELFF
NA,NA,TRBV11-2,TRBJ2-7,TGTGCCAGCAGCTTAGACCGGGGCCATACCTACGAGCAGTACTTC,CASSLDRGHTYEQYF
once,TRBD1,TRBV5-1,TRBJ1-2,TGCGCCAGCAGCTTAGGACAGGGGATCTATGGCTACACCTTC,CASSLGQGIYGYTF
NA,TRBD2,TRBV7-3,TRBJ2-1,TGTGCCAGCAGCCCGCGACTAGCAGAGTACAATGAGCAGTTCTTC,CASSPRLAEYNEQFF